A single T cell receptor beta chain is shown here with its context. This may come from a read error, since a much larger clone is one base off. Alongside a J-beta primer mix, a sample-barcoded 5' primer served in a second PCR lasting 7 to 11 cycles. Via MiXCR, TCRdb re-called the 5' RACE reads, giving one row per CDR3 protein. The data contain under 1,000,000 distinct CDR3 sequences, around 45% of them singletons. These data are taken from a study of blood T cells in healthy people across ages. Trimming pared 2 bases from V and 1 base from J, leaving 18 bases between. The CDR3 has 16 amino acids. Germline lookup yields CDR1 DFQATT and CDR2 SNEGSKA (reference sequence).

This chain links TRBV20-1 with TRBJ2-7; tentative D call: TRBD2 (5 bases). This TCR came from a man aged 80 or over in good health. Sequencing was done on a sample of blood. This CDR3 is CSARKVQDSDSYEQYF. The CDR3 nucleotides are TGCAGTGCTAGAAAGGTCCAGGACTCGGATTCCTACGAGCAGTACTTC.